Below, 26 T cell receptor beta chains from the same sample are listed, as sequenced in a study of blood T cell repertoires in COVID-19. The method was immunoSEQ multiplex PCR; TCRdb's version includes in-frame clones alone and lacks a portion of them. The repertoire holds roughly 170,000 clones, with less than 85% as singletons. The sequencing sample was made of peripheral blood. These receptors were taken from a human donor in a cohort sampled during active COVID-19.

The V and J genes are TRBV10-3 and TRBJ2-1, with 7 bases that match TRBD1. The CDR3 has 15 amino acids. The V segment lost 4 bases and the J segment 3 bases; nucleotides outside the gene matches: 6. Germline-derived CDR1 and CDR2 are ENHRY and SYGVKD. CDR3 bases: TGTGCCATCAGTGGAGTGACAGGGCGCTACAATGAGCAGTTCTTC. Its translation is CAISGVTGRYNEQFF.

This clone was recorded once. The gene calls are TRBV13 and TRBJ2-7; possible D gene TRBD1, 6 bases. This CDR3 has 15 amino acids. From germline, CDR1 is PRHDT and CDR2 FYEKMQ (reference sequence). Trimming removed 0 bases at V and 7 bases at J, with 16 bases between. CDR3 loop: CASSLGQGNPGEQYF. The CDR3 DNA sequence: TGTGCCAGCAGCTTAGGACAGGGAAACCCGGGAGAGCAGTACTTC.

The chain combines TRBV6-6 with TRBJ1-6, with unresolved D. V lost 4 bases and J lost 7, with 8 bases in between. The CDR3 consists of 13 residues. Germline V gene data show CDR1 as MNHNY and CDR2 as SVGAGI (reference sequence). CDR3 residues: CASSSAANSPLHF. Written as DNA, the CDR3 is TGTGCCAGCAGTTCTGCGGCCAATTCACCCCTCCACTTT.

The rearrangement uses TRBV27 and TRBJ1-2, with D perhaps matching TRBD1 (5 bases). Trimming removed 0 bases at V and 0 bases at J, with 14 bases between. In germline, CDR1 is MNHEY, CDR2 SMNVEV (reference sequence). The length of the CDR3 is 17 residues. Here the CDR3 reads CASSLSMQGRANYGYTF. In nucleotides, the CDR3 is TGTGCCAGCAGTTTATCGATGCAGGGAAGAGCTAACTATGGCTACACCTTC.

The J gene is TRBJ2-1, the V gene TRBV12-3 or TRBV12-4; D not resolved. The CDR3 sequence is 13 residues long. V was clipped by 3 bases and J by 6 bases, with 9 bases between them. CDR3 sequence: CASSFGLSNEQFF. Written as DNA, the CDR3 is TGTGCCAGCAGTTTCGGTCTATCCAATGAGCAGTTCTTC.

The rearrangement uses TRBV30 and TRBJ2-3; 12 positions match TRBD2. Germline V gene sequence: CDR1 GTSNPN, CDR2 SVGIG (reference sequence). Trimming removed 0 bases from V and 4 bases from J; junction bases left unmatched: 2. The CDR3 has 15 residues. As DNA, the CDR3 is TGTGCCTGGAGTGTACCTAGCGGGGGGGCAGATACGCAGTATTTT. Its protein product is CAWSVPSGGADTQYF.

CDR3 in DNA: TGTGCCAGCAGCTTGGTACCTAGCGGCCCAACCGGGGAGCTGTTTTTT. Translated, it gives CASSLVPSGPTGELFF. The chain recombines TRBV5-5 with TRBJ2-2; 7 bases match TRBD2. CDR3 length: 16 residues. V dropped 0 bases and J dropped 5; count of bases not matched to a gene: 7. Germline CDR1 is SGHKS and CDR2 is YYEKEE (reference sequence).

The chain recombines TRBV7-3 with TRBJ2-2; 12 bases line up with TRBD1. Unmatched junction bases numbered 10, after V lost 4 bases and J lost 4 bases. The CDR3 length is 18 residues. From germline, CDR1 is SGHTA and CDR2 FQGTGA. This CDR3 is CASSSGPGQGAGTGELFF. In DNA, the CDR3 is TGTGCCAGCAGCTCCGGACCGGGACAGGGGGCCGGCACCGGGGAGCTGTTTTTT.

The chain has TRBV5-1 and TRBJ2-7, with 8 bases fitting TRBD2. The germline V gene encodes CDR1 SGHRS and CDR2 YFSETQ. The CDR3 spans 15 residues. V lost 0 bases, J lost 1 base, and 3 bases stayed unmatched. The CDR3 is CASSLAASGSYEQYF. CDR3 sequence (DNA): TGCGCCAGCAGCTTGGCGGCTAGCGGGTCCTACGAGCAGTACTTC.

The chain is built from TRBV7-2 and TRBJ1-2; weak D call: TRBD1 (6 bases). The CDR3 loop spans 15 amino acids. Germline V gene sequence: CDR1 SGHTA, CDR2 FQGNSA. Trimming pared 5 bases from V and 2 bases from J, leaving 15 bases between. The CDR3 loop is CASSVRGLQNYGYTF. The CDR3 bases are TGTGCCAGCAGCGTCAGGGGCCTGCAAAACTATGGCTACACCTTC.

V gene TRBV2 combines with J gene TRBJ1-2, with a possible D match to TRBD1 (6 bases). Germline V gives CDR1 SNHLY, CDR2 FYNNEI. Trimming removed 6 bases at V and 0 bases at J, with 11 bases between. This CDR3 is 14 amino acids long. For the CDR3, the DNA is TGTGCCAGCAGCAGGACAGATACTAACTATGGCTACACCTTC. Translated: CASSRTDTNYGYTF. Full variable domain (missing parts from reference TRBV2 and TRBJ1-2): EPEVTQTPSHQVTQMGQEVILRCVPISNHLYFYWYRQILGQKVEFLVSFYNNEISEKSEIFDDQFSVERPDGSNFTLKIRSTKLEDSAMYFCASSRTDTNYGYTFGSGTRLTVV.

This chain uses TRBV27 with TRBJ2-3, with 7 bases aligning to TRBD2. This CDR3 has 16 residues. CDR1 MNHEY and CDR2 SMNVEV come from the germline V gene (reference sequence). The V gene end was trimmed by 6 bases and the J gene end by 2 bases; junction bases not matched to a gene: 11. CDR3 DNA sequence: TGTGCCAGCAGATCAGATAGCGGGCCTGTCACAGATACGCAGTATTTT. Translating gives CASRSDSGPVTDTQYF.

V usage is TRBV5-6 and J usage is TRBJ2-7; 9 nucleotides line up with TRBD1. V was pared by 4 bases and J by 2 bases, with 10 bases of the junction left unmatched. The CDR3 has 16 amino acids. Per germline, CDR1 SGHDT and CDR2 YYEEEE. The CDR3 reads CASSAGTGINPYEQYF. CDR3 DNA sequence: TGTGCCAGCAGCGCCGGGACAGGGATCAACCCCTACGAGCAGTACTTC. Complete variable domain (other parts from reference TRBV5-6 and TRBJ2-7): DAGVTQSPTHLIKTRGQQVTLRCSPKSGHDTVSWYQQALGQGPQFIFQYYEEEERQRGNFPDRFSGHQFPNYSSELNVNALLLGDSALYLCASSAGTGINPYEQYFGPGTRLTVT.

In its sample, this clone was seen a few times. CDR3 in DNA: TGTGCCAGCAGGGGACTAGCCCTATACAATGAGCAGTTCTTC. This gives the protein CASRGLALYNEQFF. This chain links TRBV2 with TRBJ2-1; 9 positions match TRBD2. The CDR3 totals 14 residues. With 6 bases clipped from V and 4 bases from J, the junction kept 4 bases outside the gene matches. Germline lookup yields CDR1 SNHLY and CDR2 FYNNEI.

This clone appeared a single time. This chain joins TRBV4-1 and TRBJ2-7, with 12 bases that match TRBD1. The junction had 10 bases not matched to a gene; V was cut back by 4 bases and J by 6 bases. Per germline, CDR1 MGHRA and CDR2 YSYEKL. The CDR3 extends over 16 amino acids. For the CDR3, the DNA is TGCGCCAGCAGCCCCCCGGGGGGACAGGGGGCAGGCGAGCAGTACTTC. Translated, it gives CASSPPGGQGAGEQYF.

This chain connects TRBV6-6 to TRBJ2-7; TRBD2 might be the D (6 bases). The CDR3 spans 13 residues. The V gene's germline CDR1 is MNHNY and CDR2 SVGAGI (reference sequence). V lost 7 bases and J 2 bases, leaving 12 bases between the germline ends. The CDR3 DNA follows: TGTGCCAGCAAGGGAGGTCAAACCTACGAGCAGTACTTC. This translates into CASKGGQTYEQYF.

The chain combines TRBV21-1 with TRBJ1-4; the table names TRBD1, a call not compared with the DNA. TRBV21-1 counts as a pseudogene. The CDR3 has 16 residues. Here the CDR3 reads CASSPKRSDSNEKLFF. The CDR3, as DNA: TGTGCCAGCAGCCCAAAGCGGTCGGACAGTAATGAAAAACTGTTTTTT.

The chain recombines TRBV9 with TRBJ2-3; TRBD2 aligns across 7 bases. The length of the CDR3 is 14 residues. Germline lookup yields CDR1 SGDLS and CDR2 YYNGEE. V gave up 7 bases and J gave up 2 bases; unmatched junction bases: 7. The CDR3, as DNA: TGTGCCAGCTCGGGCGGGGGAGCCACAGATACGCAGTATTTT. Protein product: CASSGGGATDTQYF.

The gene calls are TRBV5-1 and TRBJ1-1; no clear D. Per the germline V gene, CDR1 is SGHRS and CDR2 is YFSETQ. The CDR3 is 12 amino acids. V gave up 2 bases and J gave up 8 bases, with 10 bases separating them. The chain's CDR3 is CASSLNLQEAFF. The CDR3 region has the DNA TGCGCCAGCAGCTTAAACTTACAGGAAGCTTTCTTT.

The chain carries TRBV27 and TRBJ2-1, with 8 bases lining up with TRBD2. V shed 8 bases and J 8 bases; nucleotides not matched to a gene: 14. The CDR3 contains 15 residues. Germline CDR1 reads MNHEY; CDR2 reads SMNVEV (reference sequence). The CDR3 DNA follows: TGTGCCAGCGGCCGTCCGGGACTAGGGTCTGATGAGCAGTTCTTC. Translated: CASGRPGLGSDEQFF.

The chain combines TRBV18 with TRBJ2-2; TRBD2 aligns across 11 bases. The J segment lost 0 bases and the V segment lost 1 base, leaving 4 bases of the junction unmatched. The CDR3 length is 18 residues. CDR1 is KGHSH and CDR2 is LQKENI in the germline V gene. The CDR3 loop is CASSPLSSGGTNTGELFF. Here the CDR3 DNA reads TGTGCCAGCTCACCACTGTCTAGCGGGGGGACGAACACCGGGGAGCTGTTTTTT.

As DNA, the CDR3 is TGCGCCAGCAGCTTGGCCCCGGGTTTCACCGGGGAGCTGTTTTTT. Its translation: CASSLAPGFTGELFF. This chain uses TRBV5-1 with TRBJ2-2; D gene ambiguous. The V gene lost 0 bases and the J gene lost 4 bases, with 10 bases spanning the gap. Germline V gives CDR1 SGHRS, CDR2 YFSETQ. CDR3 size: 15 residues.

The chain combines TRBV14 with TRBJ2-5; a weak D match, TRBD2 (6 bases). CDR3 length equals 16 residues. V lost 3 bases and J lost 5, with 19 bases in between. CDR1 and CDR2 (germline): SGHDN, FVKESK. The CDR3 region has the DNA TGTGCCAGCAGCCACCAACGGACCCCGGCGGGGGAGACCCAGTACTTC. Residues: CASSHQRTPAGETQYF.

The chain couples TRBV29-1 to TRBJ2-1, with D tentatively TRBD1 (6 bases). Germline V CDR1 and CDR2: SQVTM, ANQGSEA. V dropped 8 bases and J dropped 3 bases, with 17 bases sitting between them. This CDR3 is built from 14 residues. As DNA, the CDR3 is TGCAGCTCTAGTATGGGGGCTGGCTACAATGAGCAGTTCTTC. This translates into CSSSMGAGYNEQFF.

This clone was counted ten times or more. This chain links TRBV11-2 with TRBJ2-7; D possibly corresponds to TRBD1 (5 bases). Per germline, CDR1 SGHAT and CDR2 FQNNGV. Trimming removed 0 bases from V and 6 bases from J, with 12 bases in between. The CDR3 is made up of 14 amino acids. The CDR3 here is CASSLEQGQREQYF. CDR3 coding DNA: TGTGCCAGCAGCTTAGAGCAGGGTCAGCGCGAGCAGTACTTC.

The chain employs TRBV9 and TRBJ1-2; D not resolved. The CDR3 sequence is 15 residues long. Trimming left V 3 bases short and J 1 base short, with 13 bases between. Per germline, CDR1 SGDLS and CDR2 YYNGEE. The CDR3, as DNA: TGTGCCAGCAGCGCCGATCTCAGGATTAACTATGGCTACACCTTC. This translates into CASSADLRINYGYTF.